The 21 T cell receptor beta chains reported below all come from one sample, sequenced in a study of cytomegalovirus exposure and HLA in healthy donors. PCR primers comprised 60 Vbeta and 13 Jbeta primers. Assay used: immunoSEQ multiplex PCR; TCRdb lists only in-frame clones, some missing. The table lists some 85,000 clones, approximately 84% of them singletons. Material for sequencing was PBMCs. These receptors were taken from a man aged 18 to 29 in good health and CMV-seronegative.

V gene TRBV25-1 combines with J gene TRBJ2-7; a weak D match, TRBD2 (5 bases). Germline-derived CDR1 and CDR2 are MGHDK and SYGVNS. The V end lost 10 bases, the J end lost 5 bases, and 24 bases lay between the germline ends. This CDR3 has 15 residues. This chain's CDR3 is CANPRDQKLQDEQYF. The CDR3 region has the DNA TGTGCCAATCCCCGGGATCAGAAACTGCAGGACGAGCAGTACTTC.

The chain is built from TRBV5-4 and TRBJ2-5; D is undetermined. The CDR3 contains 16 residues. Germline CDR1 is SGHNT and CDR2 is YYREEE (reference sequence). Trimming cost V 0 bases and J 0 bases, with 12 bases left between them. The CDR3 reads CASSLDAARYQETQYF. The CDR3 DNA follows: TGTGCCAGCAGCTTGGATGCGGCAAGGTACCAAGAGACCCAGTACTTC.

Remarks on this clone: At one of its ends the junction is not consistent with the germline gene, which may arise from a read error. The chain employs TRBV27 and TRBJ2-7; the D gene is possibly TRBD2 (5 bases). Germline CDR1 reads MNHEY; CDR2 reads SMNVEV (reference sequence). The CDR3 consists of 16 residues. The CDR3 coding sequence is TGTGCCAGCAGACGCCGATTATCGAGGGCCTCCGACGAGCAGTACTTC. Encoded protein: CASRRRLSRASDEQYF.

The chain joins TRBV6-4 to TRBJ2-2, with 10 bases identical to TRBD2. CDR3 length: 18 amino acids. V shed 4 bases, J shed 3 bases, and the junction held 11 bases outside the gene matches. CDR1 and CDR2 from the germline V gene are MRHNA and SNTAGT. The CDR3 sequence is CASSAPLAGVRDTGELFF. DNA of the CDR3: TGTGCCAGCAGTGCCCCCCTAGCGGGAGTTAGAGACACCGGGGAGCTGTTTTTT.

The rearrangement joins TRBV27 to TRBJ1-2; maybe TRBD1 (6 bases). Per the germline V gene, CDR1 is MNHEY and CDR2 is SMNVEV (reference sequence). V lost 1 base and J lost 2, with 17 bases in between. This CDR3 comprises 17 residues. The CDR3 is CASSLLPLGTPNYGYTF. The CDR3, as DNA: TGTGCCAGCAGTTTATTACCCCTTGGGACACCAAACTATGGCTACACCTTC.

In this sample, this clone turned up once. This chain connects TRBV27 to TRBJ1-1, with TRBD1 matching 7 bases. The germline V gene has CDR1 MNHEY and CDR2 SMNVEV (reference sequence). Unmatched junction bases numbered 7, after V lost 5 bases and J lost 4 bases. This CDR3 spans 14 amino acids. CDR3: CASSLTGWGTEAFF. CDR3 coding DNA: TGTGCCAGCAGTCTGACAGGGTGGGGCACTGAAGCTTTCTTT.

CDR3 DNA sequence: TGCGCCAGCAGCCTAGGGACAGCCTATGGCTACACCTTC. As protein: CASSLGTAYGYTF. The rearrangement uses TRBV4-3 and TRBJ1-2; 7 nucleotides agree with TRBD1. The CDR3 contains 13 residues. Germline trimming cut 4 bases from V and 4 bases from J; bases unmatched to any gene: 3. Germline V CDR1 and CDR2: LGHNA, YSLEER.

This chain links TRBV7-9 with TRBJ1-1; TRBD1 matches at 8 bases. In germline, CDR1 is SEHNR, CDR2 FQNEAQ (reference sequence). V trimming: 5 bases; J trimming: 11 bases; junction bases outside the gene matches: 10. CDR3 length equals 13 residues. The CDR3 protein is CASSHAGGGEAFF. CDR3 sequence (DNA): TGTGCCAGCAGCCACGCAGGGGGCGGTGAGGCTTTCTTT.

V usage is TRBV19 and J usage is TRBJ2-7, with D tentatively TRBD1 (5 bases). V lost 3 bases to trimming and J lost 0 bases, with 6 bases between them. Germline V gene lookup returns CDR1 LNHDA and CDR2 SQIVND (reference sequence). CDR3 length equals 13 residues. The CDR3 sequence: CASSITGSYEQYF. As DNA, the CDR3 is TGTGCCAGTAGTATTACAGGCTCCTACGAGCAGTACTTC.

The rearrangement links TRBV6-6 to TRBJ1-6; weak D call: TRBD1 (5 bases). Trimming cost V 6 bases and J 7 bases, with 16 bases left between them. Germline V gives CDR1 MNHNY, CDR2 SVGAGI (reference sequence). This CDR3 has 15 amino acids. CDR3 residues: CASSLAGRSNSPLHF. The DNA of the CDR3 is TGTGCCAGCAGCCTCGCGGGACGGAGCAATTCACCCCTCCACTTT.

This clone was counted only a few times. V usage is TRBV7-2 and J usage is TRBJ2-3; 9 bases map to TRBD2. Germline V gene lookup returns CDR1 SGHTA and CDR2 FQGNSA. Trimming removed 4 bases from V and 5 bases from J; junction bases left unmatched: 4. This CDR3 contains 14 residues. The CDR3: CASSYRTSVDTQYF. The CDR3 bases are TGTGCCAGCAGCTATAGGACTAGCGTAGATACGCAGTATTTT.

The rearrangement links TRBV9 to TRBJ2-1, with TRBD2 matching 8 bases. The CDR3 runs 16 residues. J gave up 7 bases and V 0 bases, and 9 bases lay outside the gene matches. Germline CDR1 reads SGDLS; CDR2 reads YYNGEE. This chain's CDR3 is CASSVDPAGVDNEQFF. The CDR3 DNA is TGTGCCAGCAGCGTAGATCCAGCGGGAGTTGATAATGAGCAGTTCTTC.

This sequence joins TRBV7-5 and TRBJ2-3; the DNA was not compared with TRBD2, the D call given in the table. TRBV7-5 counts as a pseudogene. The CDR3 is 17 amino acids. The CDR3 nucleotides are TGTGCCAGAAGCCAACGACTAGCGGGAGGACCCACAGATACGCAGTATTTT. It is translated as CARSQRLAGGPTDTQYF.

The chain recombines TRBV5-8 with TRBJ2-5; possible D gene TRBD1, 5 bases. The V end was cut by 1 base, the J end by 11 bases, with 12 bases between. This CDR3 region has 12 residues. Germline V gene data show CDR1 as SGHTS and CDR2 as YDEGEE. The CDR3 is CASSLYGSGQYF. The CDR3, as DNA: TGTGCCAGCAGCTTGTATGGGTCAGGGCAGTACTTC.

The CDR3 nucleotides are TGTGCCAGCAGCTTGGTCCTAGCGGTCGAGGGTACAGATACGCAGTATTTT. Translated, it gives CASSLVLAVEGTDTQYF. V gene TRBV7-9 combines with J gene TRBJ2-3; 7 positions match TRBD2. Germline trimming cut 3 bases from V and 3 bases from J; bases unmatched to any gene: 12. The CDR3 extends over 17 amino acids. In germline, CDR1 is SEHNR, CDR2 FQNEAQ (reference sequence). The full variable domain, rest sourced from reference TRBV7-9 and TRBJ2-3, is DTGVSQNPRHKITKRGQNVTFRCDPISEHNRLYWYRQTLGQGPEFLTYFQNEAQLEKSRLLSDRFSAERPKGSFSTLEIQRTEQGDSAMYLCASSLVLAVEGTDTQYFGPGTRLTVL.

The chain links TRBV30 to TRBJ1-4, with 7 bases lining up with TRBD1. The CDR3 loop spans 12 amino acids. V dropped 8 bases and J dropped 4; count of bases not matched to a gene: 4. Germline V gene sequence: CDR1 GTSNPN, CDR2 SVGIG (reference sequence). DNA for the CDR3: TGTGCCACGGACAGGCTTAATGAAAAACTGTTTTTT. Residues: CATDRLNEKLFF.

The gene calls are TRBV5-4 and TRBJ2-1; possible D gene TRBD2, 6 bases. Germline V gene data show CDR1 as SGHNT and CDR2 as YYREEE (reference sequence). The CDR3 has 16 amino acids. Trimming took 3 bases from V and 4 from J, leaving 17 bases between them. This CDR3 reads CASSSHSGPPYNEQFF. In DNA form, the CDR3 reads TGTGCCAGCAGCTCCCATAGCGGTCCACCGTACAATGAGCAGTTCTTC.

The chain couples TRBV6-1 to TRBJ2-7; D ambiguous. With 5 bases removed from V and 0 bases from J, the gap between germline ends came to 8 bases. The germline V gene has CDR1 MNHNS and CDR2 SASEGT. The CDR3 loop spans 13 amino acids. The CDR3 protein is CASSWLTSYEQYF. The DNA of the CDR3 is TGTGCCAGCAGTTGGCTTACCTCCTACGAGCAGTACTTC.

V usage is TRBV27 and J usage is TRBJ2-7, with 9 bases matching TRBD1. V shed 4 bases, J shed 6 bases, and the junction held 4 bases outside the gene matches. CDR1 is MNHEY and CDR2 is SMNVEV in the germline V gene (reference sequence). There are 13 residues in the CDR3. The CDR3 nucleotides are TGTGCCAGCAGTTCCATGACAGGGGGCGAGCAGTACTTC. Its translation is CASSSMTGGEQYF.

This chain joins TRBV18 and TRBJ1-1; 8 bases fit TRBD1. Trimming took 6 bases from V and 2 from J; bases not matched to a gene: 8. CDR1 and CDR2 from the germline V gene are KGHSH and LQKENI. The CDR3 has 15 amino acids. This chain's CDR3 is CASSQQGVVNTEAFF. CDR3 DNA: TGTGCCAGCTCGCAACAGGGGGTGGTCAACACTGAAGCTTTCTTT. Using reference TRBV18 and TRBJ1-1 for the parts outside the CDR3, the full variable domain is NAGVMQNPRHLVRRRGQEARLRCSPMKGHSHVYWYRQLPEEGLKFMVYLQKENIIDESGMPKERFSAEFPKEGPSILRIQQVVRGDSAAYFCASSQQGVVNTEAFFGQGTRLTVV.

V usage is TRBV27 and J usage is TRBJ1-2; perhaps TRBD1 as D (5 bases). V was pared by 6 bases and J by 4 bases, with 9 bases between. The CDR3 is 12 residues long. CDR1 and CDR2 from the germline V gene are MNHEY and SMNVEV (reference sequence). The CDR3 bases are TGTGCCAGCAGCCACGGGGGCTATGGCTACACCTTC. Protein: CASSHGGYGYTF.